Given below is one T cell receptor (beta chain) in context. In the original workflow: Researchers report that nucleated cell counts were estimated from reference gene primer amplification. TCRdb keeps only in-frame clones here, not all; method: immunoSEQ multiplex PCR. V and J calls and clone size are given by that table; D and trimming were obtained from the DNA. The sample yields 400,000 or so clones, more than 80% seen once. Which cohort a participant joined came from the clinical history participants gave. The data belong to a study of blood T cell repertoires in COVID-19. This CDR3 is built from 16 residues. Trimming took 4 bases from V and 0 from J; bases not matched to a gene: 9. The germline gives CDR1 SGHRS, CDR2 YFSETQ.

The sequence derives from a man in his thirties or forties who had recovered from COVID-19. This chain connects TRBV5-1 to TRBJ2-7, with TRBD1 identical over 8 bases. Sample: PBMCs or T cells enriched from blood (not recorded which). CDR3 DNA: TGCGCCAGCAGCAAGGGGGGACAGGACATCTCCTACGAGCAGTACTTC. Its translation is CASSKGGQDISYEQYF.